The entry below gives a single TCR beta chain sequence along with its context. The antigen is unknown. Profiled with immunoSEQ multiplex PCR; TCRdb holds only in-frame clones, not every one. Found here are approximately 11,000 clones, about two thirds of them singletons; the top ten hold approximately 7%. This entry belongs to a study of T cell repertoires in urothelial bladder cancer. Study-wide context: Of 12 resected lesions, a few were cT2 or greater.

Study-wide points: Median infiltrating lymphocyte percentage was under 2.5% in carcinoma specimens.

CDR1 is SGHDT and CDR2 is YYEEEE in the germline V gene. V gave up 6 bases and J gave up 8 bases; unmatched junction bases: 4. The CDR3 runs 11 residues. V and J are TRBV5-6 and TRBJ1-1; TRBD1 matches 7 bases. The receptor comes from a human donor with a benign inflammatory bladder lesion. Sequencing was carried out using tumor-infiltrating cells from bladder cancer. The DNA for the CDR3 is TGTGCCAGCACCTCACAGGGGGAAGCTTTCTTT. Encoded protein: CASTSQGEAFF.